The TCR beta chain under discussion was sequenced for a study of T cells in narcolepsy. Study-level background: Enrolled donors included narcolepsy type 1 or type 2 patients and healthy controls.

As regards this clone: What it recognizes is unknown.

Data came from immunoSEQ multiplex PCR; TCRdb stores just in-frame clones and leaves some out. This table holds about 27,000 clones, approximately 78% found once. The ends were cut back, 7 bases at V and 5 bases at J, with 20 bases in the middle. The CDR3 contains 15 residues. Looked up from germline, CDR1 is SQVTM and CDR2 is ANQGSEA. General observations from the study: HCRT-specific and TRIB2-specific autoreactive clonotypes appeared among same-patient CSF and blood CD4+ clonotypes. Healthy controls reportedly lacked the autoreactive clonotypes serially found in patients' blood.

This rearrangement joins TRBV29-1 to TRBJ2-2; D remains unclear. The sample consisted of CD45RA- memory CD4+ T cells from PBMCs. This clonotype was sampled from a human donor with narcolepsy. CDR3: CSALLKFDQTGELFF. The CDR3, as DNA: TGCAGCGCATTGTTGAAGTTTGACCAAACCGGGGAGCTGTTTTTT.